This T cell receptor beta chain was documented in a study of PD-1 blockade in mismatch repair-deficient tumors. PCR or immunohistochemistry showed mismatch repair deficiency in every enrolled patient. The table came from immunoSEQ multiplex PCR; TCRdb's copy has only in-frame clones and leaves some out. Seen here are around 23,000 clones, 75% to 85% observed once, and the top ten hold around 20%. The CDR3 length is 17 residues. Germline V gene lookup returns CDR1 SGHVS and CDR2 FNYEAQ. The V end lost 5 bases, the J end lost 5 bases, and 24 bases lay between the germline ends. Sequenced material: peripheral blood, taken 12 weeks after starting pembrolizumab. This receptor was identified in an adult with mismatch repair-deficient cancer. The V call is TRBV7-6, the J call TRBJ2-5; D is undetermined. For the CDR3, the DNA is TGTGCCAGCAGCCAAGCCCTTCGGGCCAGTGGCGTGGAGACCCAGTACTTC. Its protein is CASSQALRASGVETQYF.